Listed below are T cell receptor beta chains from one sample, sequenced in a study of cytomegalovirus exposure and HLA in healthy donors. The assay was immunoSEQ multiplex PCR, and TCRdb's table has in-frame clones only and misses some. The table shows more than 95,000 clones, with around 74% occurring only once. Sequencing used PBMCs. The source is a woman under 30 in good health and CMV-seronegative. The CDR3 runs from the conserved cysteine through the conserved F or W. Each record gives: D gene, V gene, J gene, clone size, CDR3 protein, CDR3 DNA. The D gene is left open where the match is weak. Expanded clones are given a class, and other clones once, few, many or no size at all.

d_gene: -
v_gene: TRBV19
j_gene: TRBJ1-4
abundance: -
CDR3aa: CASRNIASREKLFF
CDR3nt: TGTGCCAGTAGGAACATCGCTAGTCGTGAAAAACTGTTTTTT

d_gene: -
v_gene: TRBV19
j_gene: TRBJ2-5
abundance: -
CDR3aa: CASRMGLNPIQETQYF
CDR3nt: TGTGCCAGTAGAATGGGACTTAACCCCATCCAAGAGACCCAGTACTTC

d_gene: -
v_gene: TRBV19
j_gene: TRBJ2-7
abundance: -
CDR3aa: CASSIAGRYEQYF
CDR3nt: TGTGCCAGTAGTATTGCAGGGCGTTACGAGCAGTACTTC

d_gene: -
v_gene: TRBV28
j_gene: TRBJ1-2
abundance: -
CDR3aa: CASSPQAMLYGYTF
CDR3nt: TGTGCCAGCAGTCCGCAGGCAATGCTCTATGGCTACACCTTC

d_gene: TRBD1
v_gene: TRBV27
j_gene: TRBJ2-2
abundance: -
CDR3aa: CASTKDRVNTGELFF
CDR3nt: TGTGCCAGCACCAAGGACAGGGTGAACACCGGGGAGCTGTTTTTT

d_gene: -
v_gene: TRBV29-1
j_gene: TRBJ1-1
abundance: -
CDR3aa: CSGFGVGPVPEAFF
CDR3nt: TGCAGCGGATTCGGGGTTGGACCGGTGCCTGAAGCTTTCTTT

d_gene: TRBD1
v_gene: TRBV29-1
j_gene: TRBJ1-1
abundance: -
CDR3aa: CSVGGQPLNTEAFF
CDR3nt: TGCAGCGTGGGGGGACAGCCCTTGAACACTGAAGCTTTCTTT

d_gene: TRBD1
v_gene: TRBV6-5
j_gene: TRBJ1-6
abundance: few
CDR3aa: CASSPTGGGSPLHF
CDR3nt: TGTGCCAGCAGTCCTACAGGGGGAGGTTCACCCCTCCACTTT

d_gene: TRBD1
v_gene: TRBV9
j_gene: TRBJ2-3
abundance: -
CDR3aa: CASSALTGGDTQYF
CDR3nt: TGTGCCAGCAGCGCTCTGACAGGGGGAGATACGCAGTATTTT

d_gene: -
v_gene: TRBV5-1
j_gene: TRBJ1-1
abundance: -
CDR3aa: CASSWGGMNTEAFF
CDR3nt: TGCGCCAGCAGCTGGGGCGGCATGAACACTGAAGCTTTCTTT

d_gene: -
v_gene: TRBV27
j_gene: TRBJ2-7
abundance: -
CDR3aa: CASSYRGGYEQYF
CDR3nt: TGTGCCAGCAGTTACAGGGGGGGATACGAGCAGTACTTC

d_gene: -
v_gene: TRBV4-1
j_gene: TRBJ2-1
abundance: -
CDR3aa: CASSQGSGTGDEQFF
CDR3nt: TGCGCCAGCAGCCAAGGGTCCGGGACGGGGGATGAGCAGTTCTTC

d_gene: -
v_gene: TRBV27
j_gene: TRBJ2-7
abundance: -
CDR3aa: CASDPGGNEQYF
CDR3nt: TGTGCCAGCGACCCTGGGGGGAACGAGCAGTACTTC

d_gene: -
v_gene: TRBV5-6
j_gene: TRBJ1-1
abundance: few
CDR3aa: CASSSPGFEAFF
CDR3nt: TGTGCCAGCAGCTCACCGGGATTTGAAGCTTTCTTT

d_gene: -
v_gene: TRBV15
j_gene: TRBJ1-2
abundance: -
CDR3aa: CATSRARGNYGYTF
CDR3nt: TGTGCCACCAGCAGGGCGAGGGGGAATTATGGCTACACCTTC

d_gene: TRBD2
v_gene: TRBV9
j_gene: TRBJ2-5
abundance: -
CDR3aa: CASSVDGGVGETQYF
CDR3nt: TGTGCCAGCAGCGTAGACGGGGGGGTGGGAGAGACCCAGTACTTC

d_gene: -
v_gene: TRBV4-1
j_gene: TRBJ1-1
abundance: once
CDR3aa: CASSHPLGAAFF
CDR3nt: TGCGCCAGCAGCCATCCCCTAGGAGCTGCTTTCTTT

d_gene: -
v_gene: TRBV18
j_gene: TRBJ1-1
abundance: -
CDR3aa: CASSPVVVFVDREITEAFF
CDR3nt: TGTGCCAGCTCCCCAGTCGTAGTTTTTGTTGATCGGGAAATCACTGAAGCTTTCTTT

d_gene: -
v_gene: TRBV27
j_gene: TRBJ1-1
abundance: -
CDR3aa: CASSQGWGTEAFF
CDR3nt: TGTGCCAGCAGTCAGGGCTGGGGCACTGAAGCTTTCTTT

d_gene: TRBD1
v_gene: TRBV27
j_gene: TRBJ2-3
abundance: -
CDR3aa: CASSFSRGSDTQYF
CDR3nt: TGTGCCAGCAGTTTTTCCAGGGGGTCAGATACGCAGTATTTT

d_gene: -
v_gene: TRBV18
j_gene: TRBJ1-5
abundance: -
CDR3aa: CASSFGTPEGPQHF
CDR3nt: TGTGCCAGCTCGTTCGGGACCCCGGAGGGGCCCCAGCATTTT

d_gene: TRBD2
v_gene: TRBV4-2
j_gene: TRBJ2-5
abundance: -
CDR3aa: CASSQERSGDLQETQYF
CDR3nt: TGTGCCAGCAGCCAAGAGAGAAGCGGGGACCTCCAAGAGACCCAGTACTTC

d_gene: TRBD1
v_gene: TRBV10-3
j_gene: TRBJ2-7
abundance: -
CDR3aa: CAISTEQTGASYEQYF
CDR3nt: TGTGCCATCAGTACCGAACAGACAGGGGCTTCCTACGAGCAGTACTTC

d_gene: TRBD1
v_gene: TRBV2
j_gene: TRBJ1-1
abundance: -
CDR3aa: CASSRDRGDYTEAFF
CDR3nt: TGTGCCAGCAGTCGGGACAGGGGCGATTACACTGAAGCTTTCTTT

d_gene: TRBD1
v_gene: TRBV27
j_gene: TRBJ1-6
abundance: -
CDR3aa: CASRPGQDNSPLHF
CDR3nt: TGTGCCAGCAGGCCGGGACAGGATAATTCACCCCTCCACTTT

d_gene: -
v_gene: TRBV29-1
j_gene: TRBJ1-2
abundance: -
CDR3aa: CSVRTANYGYTF
CDR3nt: TGCAGCGTTAGGACAGCTAACTATGGCTACACCTTC

d_gene: -
v_gene: TRBV5-1
j_gene: TRBJ2-1
abundance: few
CDR3aa: CASSSLESDEQFF
CDR3nt: TGCGCCAGCAGCTCGTTAGAAAGCGATGAGCAGTTCTTC

d_gene: TRBD2
v_gene: TRBV27
j_gene: TRBJ2-4
abundance: -
CDR3aa: CASSLWGGRQAKNIQYF
CDR3nt: TGTGCCAGCAGTTTATGGGGAGGGCGGCAAGCCAAAAACATTCAGTACTTC

d_gene: -
v_gene: TRBV10-2
j_gene: TRBJ2-6
abundance: -
CDR3aa: CASSTGGGGAGANVLTF
CDR3nt: TGCGCCAGCAGCACTGGAGGAGGAGGCGCTGGGGCCAACGTCCTGACTTTC

d_gene: -
v_gene: TRBV2
j_gene: TRBJ2-7
abundance: once
CDR3aa: CASSLLYEQYF
CDR3nt: TGTGCCAGCAGTTTACTCTACGAGCAGTACTTC

d_gene: TRBD1
v_gene: TRBV6-6
j_gene: TRBJ1-6
abundance: -
CDR3aa: CASSVRTGHNSPLHF
CDR3nt: TGTGCCAGCAGTGTGAGGACAGGGCATAATTCACCCCTCCACTTT

d_gene: -
v_gene: TRBV6-1
j_gene: TRBJ2-7
abundance: -
CDR3aa: CASSETGRGRYGRLYEQYF
CDR3nt: TGTGCCAGCAGTGAAACTGGGCGGGGCCGCTATGGACGCCTCTACGAGCAGTACTTC

d_gene: -
v_gene: TRBV4-2
j_gene: TRBJ1-6
abundance: -
CDR3aa: CASSRLAFRDTNSPLHF
CDR3nt: TGTGCCAGCAGCCGATTAGCCTTCCGGGATACTAATTCACCCCTCCACTTT

d_gene: -
v_gene: TRBV6-1
j_gene: TRBJ1-2
abundance: -
CDR3aa: CASRRKGGEGGYTF
CDR3nt: TGTGCCAGCAGGCGAAAGGGTGGGGAGGGTGGCTACACCTTC

d_gene: TRBD2
v_gene: TRBV6-1
j_gene: TRBJ2-7
abundance: once
CDR3aa: CASSVGTSTRMGEQYF
CDR3nt: TGTGCCAGCAGTGTGGGGACTAGCACCCGAATGGGTGAGCAGTACTTC

d_gene: -
v_gene: TRBV7-3
j_gene: TRBJ1-1
abundance: -
CDR3aa: CASSSDAGWNTEAFF
CDR3nt: TGTGCCAGCAGCTCCGATGCGGGTTGGAACACTGAAGCTTTCTTT

d_gene: -
v_gene: TRBV4-2
j_gene: TRBJ1-4
abundance: -
CDR3aa: CASSLFSANEKLFF
CDR3nt: TGTGCCAGCAGCTTGTTTTCGGCTAATGAAAAACTGTTTTTT

d_gene: -
v_gene: TRBV5-1
j_gene: TRBJ1-2
abundance: -
CDR3aa: CASSDGFQHGYTF
CDR3nt: TGCGCCAGCAGCGACGGGTTCCAGCATGGCTACACCTTC

d_gene: -
v_gene: TRBV4-1
j_gene: TRBJ2-1
abundance: once
CDR3aa: CASSPSLRDEQFF
CDR3nt: TGCGCCAGCAGCCCATCGCTGAGGGATGAGCAGTTCTTC

d_gene: -
v_gene: TRBV9
j_gene: TRBJ1-1
abundance: -
CDR3aa: CASSGGGRGEAFF
CDR3nt: TGTGCCAGCAGCGGGGGAGGCCGGGGGGAAGCTTTCTTT